This T cell receptor (beta chain) came from a study of shared clonotypes between healthy human individuals. Whole-study findings and limits: Across several donors, naive CD4 shared around 5%, naive CD8 3.5% to 4%, memory CD4 about 2.4%, memory CD8 more than 0.35%. The donor pool, a small one, limited the genetic and exposure-history diversity represented.

Comment on this clone: Its antigen is currently unknown.

The V segment lost 2 bases and the J segment 2 bases; nucleotides outside the gene matches: 11. Germline loops: CDR1 SGHTA, CDR2 FQGNSA. The CDR3 is made up of 19 amino acids. Caucasian adults living in Nashville, Tennessee, provided all samples. Sequencing used immunoSEQ multiplex PCR; TCRdb keeps in-frame clones, though not all of them. This sample has about 2 million clones; roughly 95% occur once, and the top ten carry about 0.13%. The V gene is TRBV7-2, the J gene TRBJ2-2; 10 bases line up with TRBD1. The clonotype originates from a man younger than 30 in good health. The sample consisted of naive CD4+ T cells sorted from blood. Subset in this sample: CD45RA+ positively selected. CDR3 sequence: CASSLTLDRGLGNTGELFF. The CDR3 DNA follows: TGTGCCAGCAGCTTAACCCTAGACAGGGGGCTGGGTAACACCGGGGAGCTGTTTTTT. The full variable domain, completed using reference TRBV7-2 and TRBJ2-2, is GAGVSQSPSNKVTEKGKDVELRCDPISGHTALYWYRQSLGQGLEFLIYFQGNSAPDKSGLPSDRFSAERTGGSVSTLTIQRTQQEDSAVYLCASSLTLDRGLGNTGELFFGEGSRLTVL.